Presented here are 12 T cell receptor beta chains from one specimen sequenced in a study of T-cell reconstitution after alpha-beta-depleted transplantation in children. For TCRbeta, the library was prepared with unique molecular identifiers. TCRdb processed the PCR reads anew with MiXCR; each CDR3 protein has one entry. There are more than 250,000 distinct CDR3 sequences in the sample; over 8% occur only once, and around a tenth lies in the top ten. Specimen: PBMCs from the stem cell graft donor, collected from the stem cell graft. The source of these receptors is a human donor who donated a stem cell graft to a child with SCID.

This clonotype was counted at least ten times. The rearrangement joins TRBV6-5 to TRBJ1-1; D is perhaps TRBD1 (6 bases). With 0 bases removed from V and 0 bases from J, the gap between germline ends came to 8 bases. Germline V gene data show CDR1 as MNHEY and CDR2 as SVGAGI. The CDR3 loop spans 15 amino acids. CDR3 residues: CASSYSPGVNTEAFF. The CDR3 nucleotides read TGTGCCAGCAGTTACTCCCCAGGGGTGAACACTGAAGCTTTCTTT.

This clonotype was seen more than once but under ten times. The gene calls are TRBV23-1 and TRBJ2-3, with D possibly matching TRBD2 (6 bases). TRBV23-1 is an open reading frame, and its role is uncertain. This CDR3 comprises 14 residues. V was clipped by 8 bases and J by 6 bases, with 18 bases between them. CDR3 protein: CASDTAGWWDTQYF. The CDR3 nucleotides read TGCGCCAGCGATACGGCGGGGTGGTGGGATACGCAGTATTTT.

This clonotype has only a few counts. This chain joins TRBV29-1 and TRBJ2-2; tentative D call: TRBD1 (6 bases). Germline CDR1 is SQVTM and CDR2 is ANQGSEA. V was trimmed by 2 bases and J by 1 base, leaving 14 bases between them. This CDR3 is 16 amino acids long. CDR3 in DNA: TGCAGCGTTGAACTTCGAGGGACAAAGAACACCGGGGAGCTGTTTTTT. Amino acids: CSVELRGTKNTGELFF.

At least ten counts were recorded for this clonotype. The CDR3 is CASAGGSYNEQFF. DNA for the CDR3: TGTGCCAGTGCGGGGGGATCCTACAATGAGCAGTTCTTC. This chain uses TRBV7-2 with TRBJ2-1; 8 nucleotides align to TRBD2. The V gene's germline CDR1 is SGHTA and CDR2 FQGNSA. Trimming at V came to 9 bases and at J to 1 base, leaving 2 bases not matched to a gene. The CDR3 consists of 13 residues.

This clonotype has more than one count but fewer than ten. Here the CDR3 DNA reads TGTGCCAGCTCACCTGGGACAAAGAGGGGCGAGCAGTACTTC. Its translation: CASSPGTKRGEQYF. The rearrangement joins TRBV18 to TRBJ2-7; the D gene is possibly TRBD1 (6 bases). V was shortened by 3 bases and J by 6 bases, with 15 bases between the two germline ends. The CDR3 sequence is 14 residues long. Germline CDR1 KGHSH, CDR2 LQKENI.

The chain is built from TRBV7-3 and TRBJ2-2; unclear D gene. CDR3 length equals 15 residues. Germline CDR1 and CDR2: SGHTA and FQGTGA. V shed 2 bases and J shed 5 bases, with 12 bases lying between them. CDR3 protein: CASSLSASSTGELFF. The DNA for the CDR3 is TGTGCCAGCAGCTTATCGGCTAGTTCGACCGGGGAGCTGTTTTTT.

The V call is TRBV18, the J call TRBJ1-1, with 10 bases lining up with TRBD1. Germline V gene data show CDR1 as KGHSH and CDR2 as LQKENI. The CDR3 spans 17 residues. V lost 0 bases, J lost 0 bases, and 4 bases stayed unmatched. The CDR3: CASSPPGTGVMNTEAFF. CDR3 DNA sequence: TGTGCCAGCTCACCACCGGGGACAGGGGTCATGAACACTGAAGCTTTCTTT.

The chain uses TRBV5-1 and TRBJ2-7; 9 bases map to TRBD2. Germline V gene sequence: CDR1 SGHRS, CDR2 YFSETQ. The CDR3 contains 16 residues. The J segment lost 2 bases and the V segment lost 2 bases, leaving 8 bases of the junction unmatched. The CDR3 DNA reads TGCGCCAGCAGCTTACCCCAGCGGGGGGATCCCTACGAGCAGTACTTC. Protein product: CASSLPQRGDPYEQYF.

CDR3 loop: CSASGSPGGVRNTEAFF. In DNA form, the CDR3 reads TGCAGTGCTAGTGGGTCCCCAGGGGGAGTGAGGAACACTGAAGCTTTCTTT. The chain employs TRBV20-1 and TRBJ1-1; 7 bases map to TRBD1. The trim removed 3 bases at V and 1 base at J, leaving 14 bases unmatched. Per germline, CDR1 DFQATT and CDR2 SNEGSKA (reference sequence). This CDR3 is 17 amino acids long.

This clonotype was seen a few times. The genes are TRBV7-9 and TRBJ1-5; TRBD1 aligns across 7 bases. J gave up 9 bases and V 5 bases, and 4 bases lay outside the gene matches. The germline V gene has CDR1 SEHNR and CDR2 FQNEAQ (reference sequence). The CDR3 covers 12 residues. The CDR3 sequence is CASSDRARPQHF. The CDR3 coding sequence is TGTGCCAGCAGCGACAGGGCCAGGCCCCAGCATTTT.

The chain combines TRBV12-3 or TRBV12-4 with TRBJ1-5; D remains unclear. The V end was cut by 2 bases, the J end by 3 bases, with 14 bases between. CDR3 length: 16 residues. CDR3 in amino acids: CASSLSRPFPNQPQHF. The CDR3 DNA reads TGTGCCAGCAGTTTATCCAGGCCATTCCCCAATCAGCCCCAGCATTTT.

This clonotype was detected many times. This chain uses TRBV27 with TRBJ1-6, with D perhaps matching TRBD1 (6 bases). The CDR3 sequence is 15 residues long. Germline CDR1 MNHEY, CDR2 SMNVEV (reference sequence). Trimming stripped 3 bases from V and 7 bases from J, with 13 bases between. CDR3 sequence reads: CASSFAGAANSPLHF. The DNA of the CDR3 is TGTGCCAGCAGTTTCGCGGGGGCGGCAAATTCACCCCTCCACTTT.